These 4 T cell receptor beta chains originate from one sample sequenced in a study of T cell responses to AZD1222 COVID-19 vaccine. Clones were sequenced by immunoSEQ multiplex PCR, and TCRdb holds only the in-frame ones, with some missing. The sample has about 150,000 clones, around 90% seen once; the top ten hold about 3.8%. Sequenced material: peripheral blood, taken 28 days after the second AZD1222 dose. The receptors derive from an adult who received the AZD1222 COVID-19 vaccine.

In this sample, this clone turned up once. The J gene is TRBJ1-4, the V gene TRBV3-1 (or the pseudogene TRBV3-2); TRBD1 might be the D (5 bases). CDR1 and CDR2 (germline): LGHDT, YNNKEL (reference sequence). V was clipped by 1 base and J by 7 bases, with 13 bases between them. CDR3 size: 15 residues. For the CDR3, the DNA is TGTGCCAGCAGCCAAGCCAGGGCGGTGAGTGAAAAACTGTTTTTT. Its protein is CASSQARAVSEKLFF.

The CDR3 DNA follows: TGCGCCAGCTACCAGGACAGGCCCTACAATGAGCAGTTCTTC. The encoded protein is CASYQDRPYNEQFF. The V call is TRBV5-1, the J call TRBJ2-1; 7 bases agree with TRBD1. The CDR3 runs 14 residues. CDR1 SGHRS and CDR2 YFSETQ come from the germline V gene. Losses at the gene ends were 7 bases for V and 2 bases for J; bases not matched to a gene: 6. Full variable domain (rest looked up from reference TRBV5-1 and TRBJ2-1): KAGVTQTPRYLIKTRGQQVTLSCSPISGHRSVSWYQQTPGQGLQFLFEYFSETQRNKGNFPGRFSGRQFSNSRSEMNVSTLELGDSALYLCASYQDRPYNEQFFGPGTRLTVL.

The chain couples TRBV2 to TRBJ1-2, with D perhaps matching TRBD1 (5 bases). The germline gives CDR1 SNHLY, CDR2 FYNNEI. The CDR3 spans 13 residues. V shed 3 bases and J shed 6 bases, with 11 bases lying between them. For the CDR3, the DNA is TGTGCCAGCAGTGAGGGGAGGGGCGATGGCTACACCTTC. This gives the protein CASSEGRGDGYTF.

The chain uses TRBV18 and TRBJ2-1; 7 bases line up with TRBD2. The V segment lost 6 bases and the J segment 0 bases; nucleotides outside the gene matches: 8. Germline V gene sequence: CDR1 KGHSH, CDR2 LQKENI. CDR3 length: 16 amino acids. The CDR3 reads CASSFSGPSSYNEQFF. The CDR3 DNA reads TGTGCCAGCTCTTTTAGCGGGCCGAGCTCCTACAATGAGCAGTTCTTC.